Below are 9 T cell receptor beta chains sequenced from a single sample in a study of T cells after yellow fever vaccination. TCRdb called the 5' RACE reads again in MiXCR, with one record for every CDR3 protein. The repertoire includes 450,000 to 550,000 distinct CDR3 sequences, about a fifth of them detected once, and less than 20% sits in the top ten. Sequenced material: PBMCs, taken around 3 weeks after the first yellow fever vaccination. Receptors were obtained from a man between 18 and 35 years old who received the YFV17D yellow fever vaccine.

J is TRBJ2-3 and V is TRBV7-3; 9 nucleotides line up with TRBD2. The CDR3 covers 15 residues. Trimming at V came to 8 bases and at J to 2 bases, leaving 8 bases not matched to a gene. In germline, CDR1 is SGHTA, CDR2 FQGTGA. CDR3 sequence reads: CASSKSGGLTDTQYF. CDR3 sequence (DNA): TGTGCCAGCTCCAAAAGCGGGGGGCTCACAGATACGCAGTATTTT.

This clonotype has only a few counts. The V call is TRBV5-1, the J call TRBJ2-2; D might be TRBD1 (5 bases). The CDR3 is 16 residues long. CDR1 and CDR2 from the germline V gene are SGHRS and YFSETQ. V was cut by 5 bases and J by 1 base, with 15 bases left in between. CDR3 DNA: TGCGCCAGCAGGCCCCTCACCCAGGGGAACACCGGGGAGCTGTTTTTT. Its protein is CASRPLTQGNTGELFF.

This clonotype occurred a few times. This rearrangement joins TRBV19 to TRBJ2-4; D gene unclear. CDR1 is LNHDA and CDR2 is SQIVND in the germline V gene (reference sequence). V lost 9 bases and J lost 6, with 9 bases in between. CDR3 length: 11 residues. The CDR3 protein is CASGWGNIQYF. In nucleotides, the CDR3 is TGTGCCAGCGGGTGGGGAAACATTCAGTACTTC.

The V gene is TRBV19, the J gene TRBJ2-3; no reliable D call. The germline CDR1 and CDR2 sequences are LNHDA and SQIVND (reference sequence). V lost 5 bases and J lost 5, with 14 bases in between. This CDR3 is built from 14 residues. The CDR3 loop is CASSHQKGVDTQYF. CDR3 nucleotides: TGTGCCAGTAGTCACCAGAAAGGAGTAGATACGCAGTATTTT. The full variable domain, completed using reference TRBV19 and TRBJ2-3, is DGGITQSPKYLFRKEGQNVTLSCEQNLNHDAMYWYRQDPGQGLRLIYYSQIVNDFQKGDIAEGYSVSREKKESFPLTVTSAQKNPTAFYLCASSHQKGVDTQYFGPGTRLTVL.

There are many counts of this clonotype. The chain couples TRBV18 to TRBJ1-1, with no clear D. V lost 8 bases, J lost 0 bases, and 7 bases lay in between. This CDR3 region has 12 residues. Germline values: CDR1 KGHSH, CDR2 LQKENI. CDR3 sequence reads: CASSPLNTEAFF. The CDR3, as DNA: TGTGCCAGCAGTCCCCTGAACACTGAAGCTTTCTTT.

This clonotype has a handful of counts. The chain uses TRBV28 and TRBJ2-7; D might be TRBD1 (5 bases). Trimming cost V 4 bases and J 0 bases, with 13 bases left between them. This CDR3 has 15 residues. Germline CDR1 MDHEN, CDR2 SYDVKM. The CDR3 DNA follows: TGTGCCAGCAGTTCCCGGACGACAGTCTCCTACGAGCAGTACGTC. Protein product: CASSSRTTVSYEQYV.

This clonotype has only a few counts. The chain links TRBV24-1 to TRBJ2-7; the D call may be TRBD1 or TRBD2 (5 bases each). Germline V CDR1 and CDR2: KGHDR, SFDVKD. Trimming cost V 11 bases and J 5 bases, with 15 bases left between them. This CDR3 spans 12 amino acids. The CDR3 here is CAREGESDEQYV. The DNA of the CDR3 is TGTGCCAGGGAAGGGGAGTCCGACGAGCAGTACGTC.

The chain links TRBV20-1 to TRBJ1-6, with 7 bases aligning to TRBD1. The CDR3 spans 12 residues. V dropped 6 bases and J dropped 8; count of bases not matched to a gene: 4. Germline V CDR1 and CDR2: DFQATT, SNEGSKA (reference sequence). The CDR3 region has the DNA TGCAGTGCAAACACAGGGGATTCACCCCTCCACTTT. This gives the protein CSANTGDSPLHF.

This rearrangement joins TRBV6-1 to TRBJ1-5; 8 bases fit TRBD1. In germline, CDR1 is MNHNS, CDR2 SASEGT. Germline trimming cut 4 bases from V and 5 bases from J; bases unmatched to any gene: 10. The CDR3 has 16 amino acids. CDR3 in amino acids: CASSVARDRRHQPQHF. The CDR3 region has the DNA TGTGCCAGCAGTGTCGCGAGGGACAGGAGACATCAGCCCCAGCATTTT.